The 10 T cell receptor beta chains below come from one sample, sequenced in a study of CXCR3 chemokines and chemotherapy response in bladder cancer. Each CDR3 protein gets one entry after TCRdb re-called the PCR reads with MiXCR. The data contain around 13,000 distinct CDR3 sequences, roughly 12% of them singletons. This specimen was acquired from a patient whose treatment included neoadjuvant chemotherapy. All receptors derive from a human donor with bladder cancer that did not respond to neoadjuvant chemotherapy.

The chain couples TRBV15 to TRBJ2-7, with D unresolved. CDR3 length equals 13 residues. V was trimmed by 3 bases and J by 3 bases, leaving 9 bases between them. Per germline, CDR1 LNHNV and CDR2 YYDKDF (reference sequence). CDR3 sequence reads: CATSSETGYEQYF. DNA of the CDR3: TGTGCCACCAGCAGTGAAACGGGCTACGAGCAGTACTTC.

Ten or more counts support this clonotype. The J gene is TRBJ1-2, the V gene TRBV10-3, with TRBD1 matching over 8 bases. Germline CDR1 is ENHRY and CDR2 is SYGVKD. Unmatched junction bases numbered 9, after V lost 7 bases and J lost 8 bases. This CDR3 has 13 residues. The CDR3 bases are TGTGCCATCACCGAAGGACAGGGAGGAGGCTACACCTTC. Its protein product is CAITEGQGGGYTF.

In this sample, this clonotype turned up many times. The chain combines TRBV18 with TRBJ2-5; D remains unclear. CDR3 length: 14 residues. The germline gives CDR1 KGHSH, CDR2 LQKENI. V was shortened by 5 bases and J by 4 bases, with 14 bases between the two germline ends. This chain's CDR3 is CASSWVEVAETQYF. The DNA for the CDR3 is TGTGCCAGCTCATGGGTAGAGGTAGCAGAGACCCAGTACTTC.

This clonotype appeared many times. The rearrangement joins TRBV29-1 to TRBJ2-1; D uncertain. CDR3 size: 14 residues. Trimming removed 4 bases at V and 6 bases at J, with 16 bases between. Per germline, CDR1 SQVTM and CDR2 ANQGSEA. As DNA, the CDR3 is TGCAGCGTTGTCCTAACCTATACAATCAATGAGCAGTTCTTC. It yields the protein CSVVLTYTINEQFF.

This clonotype has at least ten counts. This chain links TRBV6-5 with TRBJ2-7; 7 bases line up with TRBD1. The CDR3 consists of 14 residues. Germline V gene lookup returns CDR1 MNHEY and CDR2 SVGAGI. J was trimmed by 2 bases and V by 2 bases; bases with no gene match: 3. CDR3 loop: CASSYRGLTYEQYF. The DNA for the CDR3 is TGTGCCAGCAGTTACAGGGGGCTGACCTACGAGCAGTACTTC.

As for this clonotype: A far larger clone is only one base removed, so a read error is likely. The V call is TRBV6-6, the J call TRBJ1-2, with 11 bases that match TRBD1. V lost 4 bases to trimming and J lost 5 bases; unmatched junction nucleotides: 6. The CDR3 runs to 15 residues. Germline values: CDR1 MNHNY, CDR2 SVGAGI (reference sequence). The CDR3 region has the DNA TGTGCCAGCAGTTCGGGACAGGGGGTAAGGTATGGCTACACCTTC. This encodes CASSSGQGVRYGYTF.

In its sample, this clonotype was seen a few times. The chain carries TRBV6-5 and TRBJ2-7; D is uncertain. The germline V gene has CDR1 MNHEY and CDR2 SVGAGI. The CDR3 runs to 16 residues. V shed 6 bases and J shed 0 bases, with 18 bases lying between them. CDR3 sequence: CASSPRAAGSSYEQYF. The CDR3 nucleotides are TGTGCCAGCAGCCCACGGGCTGCAGGAAGCTCCTACGAGCAGTACTTC.

The chain carries TRBV9 and TRBJ1-6, with TRBD1 identical over 8 bases. V lost 4 bases to trimming and J lost 7 bases; unmatched junction nucleotides: 1. CDR1 is SGDLS, CDR2 YYNGEE, per germline. CDR3 length equals 13 residues. This CDR3 reads CASSSGGNSPLHF. DNA of the CDR3: TGTGCCAGCAGCTCAGGGGGCAATTCACCCCTCCACTTT.

This clonotype was recorded many times. The genes are TRBV12-3 or TRBV12-4 and TRBJ2-2; 10 bases align to TRBD1. The CDR3 contains 18 residues. The junction had 12 bases not matched to a gene; V was cut back by 8 bases and J by 0 bases. The CDR3 bases are TGTGCCAGCTCCGCCCACGAGACAGGGGGCGCGAACACCGGGGAGCTGTTTTTT. This encodes CASSAHETGGANTGELFF.

Here the CDR3 reads CASRGGDREKETF. In nucleotides, the CDR3 is TGTGCCAGCAGAGGGGGGGACAGGGAAAAAGAGACCTTC. The V gene is TRBV12-3 or TRBV12-4, the J gene TRBJ1-2; 9 positions match TRBD1. The J segment lost 14 bases and the V segment lost 6 bases, leaving 13 bases of the junction unmatched. This CDR3 is built from 13 residues.